The 32 T cell receptor beta chains reported below all come from one sample, sequenced in a study of T cell responses to AZD1222 COVID-19 vaccine. Sequencing was performed with immunoSEQ multiplex PCR; in TCRdb, only in-frame clones are kept and a portion is missing. The sample has some 110,000 clones; around 89% are singletons. Sequenced here: peripheral blood, sampled 28 days after the second AZD1222 dose. Every receptor here comes from an adult who received the AZD1222 COVID-19 vaccine.

The gene calls are TRBV2 and TRBJ1-3; D gene unclear. The CDR3 is 14 amino acids. The germline V and J ends were trimmed by 4 bases and 0 bases, with 7 bases remaining between them. CDR1 and CDR2 (germline): SNHLY, FYNNEI. This CDR3 reads CASSGESSGNTIYF. CDR3 in DNA: TGTGCCAGCAGTGGTGAGAGCTCTGGAAACACCATATATTTT.

The V gene is TRBV6-5, the J gene TRBJ1-2; perhaps TRBD1 as D (5 bases). Trimming shortened V by 6 bases and J by 4 bases, and 15 bases separated the two germline ends. Germline V gene data show CDR1 as MNHEY and CDR2 as SVGAGI. The CDR3 is made up of 14 amino acids. The CDR3 DNA is TGTGCCAGCAGGCTGGACCGGGACGGCTATGGCTACACCTTC. It is translated as CASRLDRDGYGYTF.

The chain uses TRBV6-2 or TRBV6-3 and TRBJ1-1; D ambiguous. The V gene lost 5 bases and the J gene lost 2 bases, with 18 bases spanning the gap. The CDR3 is 16 amino acids. Germline V CDR1 and CDR2: MNHEY, SVGEGT. CDR3 in amino acids: CASSRGAPTRNTEAFF. CDR3 coding DNA: TGTGCCAGCAGTCGAGGAGCGCCGACTAGAAACACTGAAGCTTTCTTT.

The chain recombines TRBV19 with TRBJ2-1; D remains unclear. The CDR3 has 19 amino acids. Germline V gives CDR1 LNHDA, CDR2 SQIVND (reference sequence). V was cut by 2 bases and J by 2 bases, with 22 bases left in between. The CDR3 DNA is TGTGCCAGTAGTATAAACCCCTTCGAAGTTGGCACGCCCTACAATGAGCAGTTCTTC. It codes for CASSINPFEVGTPYNEQFF.

J is TRBJ1-4 and V is TRBV28; the D gene is possibly TRBD1 (6 bases). Trimming took 2 bases from V and 5 from J, leaving 9 bases between them. The CDR3 loop spans 14 amino acids. Germline CDR1 is MDHEN and CDR2 is SYDVKM. The CDR3 is CASSLRQVNEKLFF. The CDR3 region has the DNA TGTGCCAGCAGTTTAAGACAGGTGAATGAAAAACTGTTTTTT.

The chain carries TRBV11-1 and TRBJ2-2; weak D call: TRBD2 (6 bases). V lost 10 bases and J lost 1, with 16 bases in between. CDR1 is SGHAT and CDR2 is FQDESV in the germline V gene (reference sequence). The CDR3 consists of 15 residues. In nucleotides, the CDR3 is TGTGCCACCTCAAGAGACGGGAGGAACACCGGGGAGCTGTTTTTT. Its protein is CATSRDGRNTGELFF.

V and J are TRBV5-1 and TRBJ1-2, with D possibly matching TRBD1 (5 bases). The germline CDR1 and CDR2 sequences are SGHRS and YFSETQ. V lost 2 bases, J lost 6 bases, and 11 bases lay in between. This CDR3 is built from 13 residues. The CDR3: CASSLGDGDGYTF. CDR3 DNA: TGCGCCAGCAGCTTAGGGGATGGCGATGGCTACACCTTC.

The chain combines TRBV6-5 with TRBJ2-1, with D tentatively TRBD2 (5 bases). CDR1 and CDR2 (germline): MNHEY, SVGAGI. V was shortened by 7 bases and J by 0 bases, with 13 bases between the two germline ends. This CDR3 has 15 residues. CDR3 nucleotides: TGTGCCAGCACCCCCGACTACCGCTCCTACAATGAGCAGTTCTTC. This codes for CASTPDYRSYNEQFF.

The rearrangement uses TRBV27 and TRBJ2-1, with TRBD2 identical over 8 bases. Germline assignment: CDR1 MNHEY and CDR2 SMNVEV (reference sequence). The CDR3 has 19 amino acids. V lost 5 bases, J lost 3 bases, and 18 bases stayed unmatched. CDR3 nucleotides: TGTGCCAGCAGTCCTATCCCCTCATCCGGGCGGGAGGACTACAATGAGCAGTTCTTC. Protein: CASSPIPSSGREDYNEQFF.

This sequence joins TRBV11-2 and TRBJ1-2, with 7 bases fitting TRBD1. From germline, CDR1 is SGHAT and CDR2 FQNNGV. The trim removed 7 bases at V and 6 bases at J, leaving 14 bases unmatched. The CDR3 loop spans 15 amino acids. Here the CDR3 reads CASNGGQALGDGYTF. The CDR3 DNA sequence: TGTGCCAGCAACGGAGGACAGGCCTTGGGTGATGGCTACACCTTC.

J is TRBJ1-5 and V is TRBV15, with D maybe TRBD1 (6 bases). The V end lost 0 bases, the J end lost 5 bases, and 8 bases lay between the germline ends. Germline V gives CDR1 LNHNV, CDR2 YYDKDF (reference sequence). CDR3 size: 14 residues. The CDR3 DNA reads TGTGCCACCAGCAGAGAACAGGGCCATCAGCCCCAGCATTTT. Its translation is CATSREQGHQPQHF.

In this sample, this clone turned up a few times. The chain recombines TRBV7-9 with TRBJ2-7, with D perhaps TRBD1 (6 bases). V lost 5 bases to trimming and J lost 3 bases, with 20 bases between them. Germline V gene data show CDR1 as SEHNR and CDR2 as FQNEAQ (reference sequence). There are 16 residues in the CDR3. CDR3: CASSARGQPDLYEQYF. The CDR3, as DNA: TGTGCCAGCAGCGCGCGCGGACAGCCGGACCTCTACGAGCAGTACTTC.

The chain couples TRBV6-1 to TRBJ1-5; D is unresolved. The V gene lost 3 bases and the J gene lost 3 bases, with 9 bases spanning the gap. Germline-derived CDR1 and CDR2 are MNHNS and SASEGT. The CDR3 totals 14 residues. The CDR3 reads CASSDGRTNQPQHF. The CDR3 DNA is TGTGCCAGCAGTGACGGGAGAACCAATCAGCCCCAGCATTTT.

The chain has TRBV28 and TRBJ1-2, with a possible D match to TRBD1 (6 bases). Looked up from germline, CDR1 is MDHEN and CDR2 is SYDVKM. V lost 3 bases and J 5 bases, leaving 10 bases between the germline ends. The CDR3 has 13 amino acids. CDR3 DNA: TGTGCCAGCAGTTTTTTTCAGGGGTATGGCTACACCTTC. Translated: CASSFFQGYGYTF.

This clone was detected only once. This rearrangement joins TRBV19 to TRBJ2-7; D might be TRBD1 or TRBD2, each matching 5 bases. The CDR3 is 17 residues long. Germline assignment: CDR1 LNHDA and CDR2 SQIVND (reference sequence). Trimming took off 3 bases at V and 4 bases at J, with 22 bases between the two ends. The CDR3 here is CASSISVVGQGVYEQYF. The DNA of the CDR3 is TGTGCCAGTAGTATTTCGGTTGTGGGCCAGGGAGTATACGAGCAGTACTTC. Full variable domain (outside the CDR3, taken from reference TRBV19 and TRBJ2-7): DGGITQSPKYLFRKEGQNVTLSCEQNLNHDAMYWYRQDPGQGLRLIYYSQIVNDFQKGDIAEGYSVSREKKESFPLTVTSAQKNPTAFYLCASSISVVGQGVYEQYFGPGTRLTVT.

The V call is TRBV29-1, the J call TRBJ1-4; D is unresolved. The CDR3 totals 15 residues. V dropped 5 bases and J dropped 0 bases, with 13 bases sitting between them. Germline CDR1 and CDR2: SQVTM and ANQGSEA. The CDR3: CSVYPLGSTNEKLFF. CDR3 bases: TGCAGCGTTTACCCGCTGGGCTCAACTAATGAAAAACTGTTTTTT.

The chain carries TRBV9 and TRBJ1-2; a weak D match, TRBD1 (6 bases). Germline V gene sequence: CDR1 SGDLS, CDR2 YYNGEE. The CDR3 consists of 15 residues. V lost 0 bases, J lost 6 bases, and 15 bases lay in between. The CDR3 bases are TGTGCCAGCAGCGTAGAACCCGGGGGGCGAAATGGCTACACCTTC. Amino acid sequence: CASSVEPGGRNGYTF. Looking up the rest from reference TRBV9 and TRBJ1-2 gives the full variable domain: DSGVTQTPKHLITATGQRVTLRCSPRSGDLSVYWYQQSLDQGLQFLIQYYNGEERAKGNILERFSAQQFPDLHSELNLSSLELGDSALYFCASSVEPGGRNGYTFGSGTRLTVV.

This chain links TRBV29-1 with TRBJ1-3, with TRBD1 matching over 9 bases. The ends lost 7 bases at V and 4 bases at J; junction bases unmatched: 2. CDR1 is SQVTM, CDR2 ANQGSEA, per germline. The CDR3 sequence is 12 residues long. The chain's CDR3 is CSAGTGGNTIYF. For the CDR3, the DNA is TGCAGCGCCGGGACAGGGGGAAACACCATATATTTT.

The rearrangement links TRBV10-3 to TRBJ2-3; a weak D match, TRBD2 (5 bases). Between the trimmed V and J ends, which lost 2 bases and 2 bases, there was a span of 8 bases. This CDR3 is built from 14 residues. Per germline, CDR1 ENHRY and CDR2 SYGVKD. DNA for the CDR3: TGTGCCATCAGTGAGCTAGCCCCCACAGATACGCAGTATTTT. This gives the protein CAISELAPTDTQYF.

This chain joins TRBV15 and TRBJ2-7; D perhaps matches TRBD1 (6 bases). The CDR3 is 16 amino acids. Germline V CDR1 and CDR2: LNHNV, YYDKDF (reference sequence). V shed 1 base and J shed 4 bases, with 17 bases lying between them. CDR3: CATSRATGHGVYEQYF. The CDR3, as DNA: TGTGCCACCAGCAGAGCTACAGGGCACGGGGTTTACGAGCAGTACTTC.

The V gene is TRBV27, the J gene TRBJ1-1; 7 bases agree with TRBD1. V shed 1 base, J shed 5 bases, and the junction held 7 bases outside the gene matches. Germline-derived CDR1 and CDR2 are MNHEY and SMNVEV (reference sequence). The CDR3 totals 15 residues. The DNA of the CDR3 is TGTGCCAGCAGTTTATACGAGGGGGCAGATACTGAAGCTTTCTTT. As protein: CASSLYEGADTEAFF.

This sequence joins TRBV7-6 and TRBJ2-6, with D possibly called TRBD1 or TRBD2 (5 bases each). Trimming pared 5 bases from V and 0 bases from J, leaving 17 bases between. Germline loops: CDR1 SGHVS, CDR2 FNYEAQ. The CDR3 spans 18 residues. The CDR3 coding sequence is TGTGCCAGCAGCCCGGGGCTAGTTTCGATCTCTGGGGCCAACGTCCTGACTTTC. Translation: CASSPGLVSISGANVLTF.

The chain carries TRBV5-4 and TRBJ2-2; D not resolved. Germline V gene sequence: CDR1 SGHNT, CDR2 YYREEE (reference sequence). This CDR3 is 12 amino acids long. Deletions cut 2 bases from V and 6 bases from J, with 5 bases between. The CDR3 DNA follows: TGTGCCAGCAGCTTTAGGTCCGGGGAGCTGTTTTTT. Its translation is CASSFRSGELFF. The full variable domain, rest sourced from reference TRBV5-4 and TRBJ2-2, is ETGVTQSPTHLIKTRGQQVTLRCSSQSGHNTVSWYQQALGQGPQFIFQYYREEENGRGNFPPRFSGLQFPNYSSELNVNALELDDSALYLCASSFRSGELFFGEGSRLTVL.

This clone was found once. The chain employs TRBV1 and TRBJ1-4; the D call of TRBD1 is as the table states it, not checked on the DNA. TRBV1 is annotated as a pseudogene. There are 18 residues in the CDR3. CDR3: CTSSQEGQRGHENEKLFF. CDR3 DNA: TGCACCAGCAGCCAAGAAGGCCAACGGGGACATGAGAATGAAAAACTGTTTTTT.

This sequence joins TRBV7-2 and TRBJ2-1; 7 bases are shared with TRBD1. This CDR3 has 13 residues. V lost 5 bases and J lost 9; bases outside the gene matches: 7. Germline V gives CDR1 SGHTA, CDR2 FQGNSA. The CDR3 region has the DNA TGTGCCAGCAGCCGCGACAGGGTAGGTGAGCAGTTCTTC. It specifies CASSRDRVGEQFF.

The chain employs TRBV5-1 and TRBJ2-7; 7 positions match TRBD1. In germline, CDR1 is SGHRS, CDR2 YFSETQ. This CDR3 is built from 14 residues. With V trimmed by 0 bases and J by 3 bases, 3 bases remained unmatched. The CDR3: CASSLGQGYYEQYF. CDR3 coding DNA: TGCGCCAGCAGCTTGGGACAGGGATACTACGAGCAGTACTTC.

The rearrangement joins TRBV19 to TRBJ1-2; 12 bases are a match to TRBD1. This CDR3 contains 17 residues. From germline, CDR1 is LNHDA and CDR2 SQIVND (reference sequence). The ends lost 5 bases at V and 3 bases at J; junction bases unmatched: 10. CDR3 sequence reads: CASSGTGTGGADYGYTF. The CDR3 DNA follows: TGTGCCAGTAGTGGAACCGGGACAGGGGGCGCGGACTATGGCTACACCTTC.

This clone was picked up one time. The chain combines TRBV7-2 with TRBJ2-3, with 8 positions matching TRBD1. Germline assignment: CDR1 SGHTA and CDR2 FQGNSA. The CDR3 is made up of 15 amino acids. V lost 7 bases to trimming and J lost 1 base; unmatched junction nucleotides: 7. CDR3 in amino acids: CASKEQGAGTDTQYF. The CDR3 DNA reads TGTGCCAGCAAAGAGCAGGGGGCGGGCACAGATACGCAGTATTTT.

The chain has TRBV4-2 and TRBJ2-3; 8 nucleotides align to TRBD2. From germline, CDR1 is LGHNA and CDR2 YNFKEQ. The CDR3 runs to 15 residues. Losses at the gene ends were 4 bases for V and 0 bases for J; bases not matched to a gene: 3. This chain's CDR3 is CASSPLAGSTDTQYF. DNA for the CDR3: TGTGCCAGCAGCCCCTTAGCGGGAAGCACAGATACGCAGTATTTT.

The V call is TRBV5-1, the J call TRBJ1-5; a possible D gene is TRBD1 (5 bases). The germline V gene has CDR1 SGHRS and CDR2 YFSETQ. There are 14 residues in the CDR3. V lost 7 bases and J 6 bases, leaving 17 bases between the germline ends. CDR3 nucleotide sequence: TGCGCCAGCCGCAGGGATGGGGCGGGTCAGCCCCAGCATTTT. It codes for CASRRDGAGQPQHF.

The chain links TRBV19 to TRBJ1-2; tentatively, D is TRBD1 (6 bases). The ends were cut back, 6 bases at V and 8 bases at J, with 10 bases in the middle. The length of the CDR3 is 11 residues. Germline CDR1 LNHDA, CDR2 SQIVND (reference sequence). The chain's CDR3 is CASRTGRGYTF. CDR3 coding DNA: TGTGCCAGTAGGACAGGAAGAGGCTACACCTTC.

The chain recombines TRBV5-5 with TRBJ2-7; the D is unclear. CDR3 size: 14 residues. Germline V CDR1 and CDR2: SGHKS, YYEKEE (reference sequence). Trimming took off 1 base at V and 3 bases at J, with 11 bases between the two ends. The CDR3 sequence is CASSLLGGYYEQYF. Here the CDR3 DNA reads TGTGCCAGCAGCTTGCTCGGCGGATACTACGAGCAGTACTTC.